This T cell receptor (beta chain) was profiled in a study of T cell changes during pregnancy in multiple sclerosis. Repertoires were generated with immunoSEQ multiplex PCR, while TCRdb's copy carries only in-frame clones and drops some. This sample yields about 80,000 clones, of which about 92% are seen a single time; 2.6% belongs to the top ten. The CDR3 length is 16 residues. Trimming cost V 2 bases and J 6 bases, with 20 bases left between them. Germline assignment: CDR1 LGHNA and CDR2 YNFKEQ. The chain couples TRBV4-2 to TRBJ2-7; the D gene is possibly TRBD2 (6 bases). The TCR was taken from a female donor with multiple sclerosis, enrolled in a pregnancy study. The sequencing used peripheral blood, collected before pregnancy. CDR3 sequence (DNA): TGTGCCAGCAGCCAATCCACCTCACACGGGGACTCCGAGCAGTACTTC. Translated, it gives CASSQSTSHGDSEQYF.